This T cell receptor (beta chain) was obtained from a study of T-cell memory formation after mild COVID-19. Study details: TCR clusters were mostly confined to one donor each. Findings of the study overall: Pre-infection memory held some responding clones, suggesting pre-existing cross-reactive T cells responded. Contracting CD4+ clones sat mainly in CM and EM; CD8+ in EMRA.

In germline, CDR1 is SQVTM, CDR2 ANQGSEA. CDR3 size: 13 residues. V shed 2 bases and J 2 bases; nucleotides not matched to a gene: 1. Via MiXCR, TCRdb re-called the 5' RACE reads, giving one row per CDR3 protein. The top ten clones hold approximately 41% of a sample with around 82,000 distinct CDR3 sequences, 9.5% to 15% of them seen once. Concerning this clonotype itself: What it binds is unknown.

The receptor was derived from a man aged 18-30 years who had mild COVID-19 (a few samples of this study predate the infection). Cell type and time point are not known. Sequencing was done on a sample of PBMCs or a T cell subset sorted from them (not recorded which). This sequence joins TRBV29-1 and TRBJ2-7; 9 bases are a match to TRBD2. The CDR3 here is CSVEPSGTYEQYF. CDR3 nucleotides: TGCAGCGTTGAACCTAGCGGGACCTACGAGCAGTACTTC.